This TCR beta chain was recovered during a study of shared clonotypes between healthy human individuals. About the research overall: Per donor, three plates held CD4 naive cells, three held CD4 memory, two held CD8 naive and one held CD8 memory.

Splitting of CD4+ cells produced CD45RA+ naive and CD45RA-negative memory subsets. This CDR3 is built from 15 residues. Germline V gene data show CDR1 as LNHNV and CDR2 as YYDKDF (reference sequence). V lost 5 bases to trimming and J lost 6 bases; unmatched junction nucleotides: 11. Clones were read by immunoSEQ multiplex PCR, and TCRdb kept only the in-frame ones, dropping some. The sample consists of more than 2 million clones, approximately 94% of them appearing once. The sequencing sample was made of naive CD4+ T cells sorted from blood. Subset reported: CD45RA+ positively selected. This TCR was recovered from a man aged 18 to 29 in good health. The chain carries TRBV15 and TRBJ2-7, with 9 positions matching TRBD1. CDR3 protein: CATSAPGQGRVEQYF. CDR3 sequence (DNA): TGTGCCACCAGCGCCCCGGGACAGGGAAGAGTCGAGCAGTACTTC.